The entry that follows covers one T cell receptor beta chain sequence. Its antigen remains unidentified. With approximately 16 and 10 cycles respectively, two nested PCRs were carried out on TCRalpha and TCRbeta cDNA. TCRdb reprocessed the 5' RACE reads, keeping one entry per CDR3 protein, no DNA. The sample totals 420,000 or so distinct CDR3 sequences. The data were obtained in a study of monozygotic twins with inflammatory bowel disease. There are 13 residues in the CDR3. Per germline, CDR1 SGHDT and CDR2 YYEEEE. From whole blood, total RNA was isolated without any sorting of T cells. General observations from the study: TCRbeta diversity (inverse Simpson) was lower in IBD patients than in healthy co-twins.

This TCR came from a human donor with ulcerative colitis or Crohn's disease, or a healthy co-twin of an affected twin (not recorded which). The sample consisted of blood. J is TRBJ1-1 and V is TRBV5-6. Here the CDR3 reads CASSWGFNTEAFF.